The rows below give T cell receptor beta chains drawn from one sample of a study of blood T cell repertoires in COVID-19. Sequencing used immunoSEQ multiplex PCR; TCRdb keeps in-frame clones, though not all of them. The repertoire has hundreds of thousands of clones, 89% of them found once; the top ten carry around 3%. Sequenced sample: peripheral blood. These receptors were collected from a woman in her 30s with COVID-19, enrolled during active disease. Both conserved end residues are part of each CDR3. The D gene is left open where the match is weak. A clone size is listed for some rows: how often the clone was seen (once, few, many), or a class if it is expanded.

TGCAGCGTCTCGGACGGACTCCTCGGCAATCAGCCCCAGCATTTT	CSVSDGLLGNQPQHF	-	-	TRBJ1-5	TRBV29-1
TGTGCCAGCAGCTCGGGCGGGACCCGAGGGGCGCAGTTCTTC	CASSSGGTRGAQFF	-	-	TRBJ2-1	TRBV13
TGCGCCAGCAGTGAGCAAATAGGGGTTGGTGAGCAGTTCTTC	CASSEQIGVGEQFF	-	-	TRBJ2-1	TRBV10-2
TGTGCCAGCAGCGGGGGGACTAGCGTGGACGGGGAGCTGTTTTTT	CASSGGTSVDGELFF	-	TRBD2	TRBJ2-2	TRBV13
TGTGCCAGCAGTCCGCAGGGTAGAGATACGCAGTATTTT	CASSPQGRDTQYF	-	-	TRBJ2-3	TRBV27
TGTGCCATCAGTGATGGTCGCAGGTTAATTGGAAACTATGGCTACACCTTC	CAISDGRRLIGNYGYTF	-	-	TRBJ1-2	TRBV10-3
TGTGCCAGCAGCCTAGGAGTCTATGGCTACACCTTC	CASSLGVYGYTF	-	-	TRBJ1-2	TRBV7-9
TGTGCCAGCAGTTCGGGACAGGGAAGCTACGAGCAGTACTTC	CASSSGQGSYEQYF	-	TRBD1	TRBJ2-7	TRBV28
TGTGCCAGCTCACCACCGGGACAGTACACTGAAGCTTTCTTT	CASSPPGQYTEAFF	-	TRBD1	TRBJ1-1	TRBV18
TGTGCCAGCAGCCAGTCCCCGGGACAGTGGACTGAAGCTTTCTTT	CASSQSPGQWTEAFF	-	TRBD1	TRBJ1-1	TRBV3-1/TRBV3-2
TGTGCCAGCAGCCAAGATTTGGCTAGCGGGAGTGGGGAGACCCAGTACTTC	CASSQDLASGSGETQYF	once	TRBD2	TRBJ2-5	TRBV3-1/TRBV3-2
TGTGCCAGTAAACGTACTAATCAGCCCCAGCATTTT	CASKRTNQPQHF	-	-	TRBJ1-5	TRBV19
TGTGCCAGTAGGGCTGGACAGGGATTCTATGGCTACACCTTC	CASRAGQGFYGYTF	-	TRBD1	TRBJ1-2	TRBV19
TGCGCCAGCAGTGACTGGACAGGGGCAGATACGCAGTATTTT	CASSDWTGADTQYF	-	TRBD1	TRBJ2-3	TRBV10-1
TGCGCCAGCAGCTTGGGTAGCTTACCTGACAATGAGCAGTTCTTC	CASSLGSLPDNEQFF	-	-	TRBJ2-1	TRBV5-1
TGTGCCAGCAGTTCAGCCAAAAGGGGCTATGGCTACACCTTC	CASSSAKRGYGYTF	-	-	TRBJ1-2	TRBV6-2/TRBV6-3
TGTGCCACCAGTTCCGGGACAGCCCCTACCGAGCAGTACTTC	CATSSGTAPTEQYF	-	TRBD1	TRBJ2-7	TRBV24-1
TGTGCCAGCAGTTACGGGGCAGGGCGACCTGAAGCTTTCTTT	CASSYGAGRPEAFF	-	-	TRBJ1-1	TRBV6-5
TGCGCCAGCAGCCATGGGGGACTAGCGGGGGCCTCAGGCTCCTACAATGAGCAGTTCTTC	CASSHGGLAGASGSYNEQFF	-	TRBD2	TRBJ2-1	TRBV4-3
TGTGCCAGCAGTCGAACAGGGGACAGGGAAGACACCATATATTTT	CASSRTGDREDTIYF	-	TRBD1	TRBJ1-3	TRBV6-5
TGTGCCAGCAGCATCCCCAGAGCCTTACAGGGAGAAGAGGCTGAAGCTTTCTTT	CASSIPRALQGEEAEAFF	-	-	TRBJ1-1	TRBV12-1
TGTGCAAGTCGCGTAGAACAGCCCAAGTTCAGGGAGCAGTACTTC	CASRVEQPKFREQYF	-	-	TRBJ2-7	TRBV12-2
TGCAGCGCTCAACAGGGGGACACTGAAGCTTTCTTT	CSAQQGDTEAFF	-	TRBD1	TRBJ1-1	TRBV29-1
TGTGCCAGCAGCCCCGCCGGGACTAGCGGCTACAATGAGCAGTTCTTC	CASSPAGTSGYNEQFF	-	TRBD2	TRBJ2-1	TRBV7-2
TGCGCCAGCAGCCAAGATAGACAGGTTCGTGTCCCCCTCCACTTT	CASSQDRQVRVPLHF	-	-	TRBJ1-6	TRBV4-3
TGTGCCAGCAGTTTACACAGACGGAACACTGAAGCTTTCTTT	CASSLHRRNTEAFF	-	-	TRBJ1-1	TRBV28
TGCAACGGACTAGCGGGAGACAATGAGCAGTTCTTC	CNGLAGDNEQFF	-	TRBD2	TRBJ2-1	TRBV29-1
TGTGCCAGCAGCGGACTGGGTGACACTGAAGCTTTCTTT	CASSGLGDTEAFF	-	-	TRBJ1-1	TRBV5-5